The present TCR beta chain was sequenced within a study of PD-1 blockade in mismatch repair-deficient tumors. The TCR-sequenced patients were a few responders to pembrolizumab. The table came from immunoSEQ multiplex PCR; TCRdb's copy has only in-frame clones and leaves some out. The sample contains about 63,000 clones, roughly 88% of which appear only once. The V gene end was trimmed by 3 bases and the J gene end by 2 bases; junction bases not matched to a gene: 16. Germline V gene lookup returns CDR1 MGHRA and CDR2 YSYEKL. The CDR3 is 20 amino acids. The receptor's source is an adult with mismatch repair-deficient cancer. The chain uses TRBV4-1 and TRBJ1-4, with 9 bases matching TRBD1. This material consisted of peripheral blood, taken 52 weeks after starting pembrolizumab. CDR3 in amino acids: CASSHPGQGRFLGTNEKLFF. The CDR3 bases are TGCGCCAGCAGCCACCCGGGACAGGGTAGATTCTTGGGTACTAATGAAAAACTGTTTTTT.